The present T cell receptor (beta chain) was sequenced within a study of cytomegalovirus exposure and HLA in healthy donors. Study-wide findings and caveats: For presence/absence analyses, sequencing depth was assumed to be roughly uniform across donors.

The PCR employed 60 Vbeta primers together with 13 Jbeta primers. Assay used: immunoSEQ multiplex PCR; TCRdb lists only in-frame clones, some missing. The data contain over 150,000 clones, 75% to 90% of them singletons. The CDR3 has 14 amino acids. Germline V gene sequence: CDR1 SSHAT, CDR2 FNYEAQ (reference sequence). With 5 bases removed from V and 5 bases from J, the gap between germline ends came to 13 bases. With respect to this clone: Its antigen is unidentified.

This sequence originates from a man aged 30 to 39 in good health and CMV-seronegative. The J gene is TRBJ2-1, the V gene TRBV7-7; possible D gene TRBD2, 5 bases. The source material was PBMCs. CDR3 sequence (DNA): TGTGCCAGCAGCCCGAGGGCTACAAACAATGAGCAGTTCTTC. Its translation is CASSPRATNNEQFF.